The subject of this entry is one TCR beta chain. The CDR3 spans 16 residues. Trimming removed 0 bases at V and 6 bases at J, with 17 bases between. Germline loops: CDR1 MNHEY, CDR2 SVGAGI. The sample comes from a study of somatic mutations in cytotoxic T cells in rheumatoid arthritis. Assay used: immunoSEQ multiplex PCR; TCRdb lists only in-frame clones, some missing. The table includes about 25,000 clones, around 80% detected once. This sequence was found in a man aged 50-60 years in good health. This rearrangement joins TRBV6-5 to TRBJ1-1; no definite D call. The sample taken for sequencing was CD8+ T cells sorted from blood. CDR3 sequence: CASSYSLSGSGAEAFF. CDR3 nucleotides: TGTGCCAGCAGTTACTCTCTTTCGGGATCTGGGGCTGAAGCTTTCTTT.